These 11 T cell receptor beta chains share one sample of origin, sequenced in a study of OX40 agonist ivuxolimab in advanced cancers. Preparation of the library involved the immunoSEQ multiplex PCR assay. TCRdb retrieved this table from immuneACCESS and kept in-frame rearrangements only. Not all clones are present; in checked studies, unresolved V genes account for under half, and no reason is known for the remainder. The sample data list fewer than 15,000 clones, and 87% of these were observed just once. The top ten clones comprise roughly two thirds of the sample. The sequencing used CD4+ or CD8+ T cells sorted from blood, collected in a trial of the OX40 agonist ivuxolimab. These receptors came from an adult with an advanced solid tumor such as melanoma, head and neck, liver or kidney cancer.

This chain uses TRBV6-5 with TRBJ1-1; unclear D gene. This CDR3 has 15 amino acids. Trimming stripped 2 bases from V and 4 bases from J, with 14 bases between. Per germline, CDR1 MNHEY and CDR2 SVGAGI. This CDR3 is CASSYSGRAGTEAFF. The CDR3 DNA follows: TGTGCCAGCAGTTACAGCGGGAGGGCTGGCACTGAAGCTTTCTTT.

The chain recombines TRBV6-6 with TRBJ2-7; D possibly corresponds to TRBD1 (5 bases). The CDR3 loop spans 12 amino acids. V was trimmed by 0 bases and J by 6 bases, leaving 6 bases between them. The germline V gene has CDR1 MNHNY and CDR2 SVGAGI (reference sequence). The CDR3 protein is CASSYSGVEQYF. CDR3 in DNA: TGTGCCAGCAGTTACTCAGGGGTCGAGCAGTACTTC.

The chain couples TRBV6-5 to TRBJ1-1; no clear D gene. The CDR3 contains 13 residues. The V gene lost 8 bases and the J gene lost 0 bases, with 10 bases spanning the gap. The germline V gene encodes CDR1 MNHEY and CDR2 SVGAGI. The CDR3 DNA reads as TGTGCCAGCCGGAAATGGCTGAACACTGAAGCTTTCTTT. Amino acid sequence: CASRKWLNTEAFF.

The chain links TRBV9 to TRBJ1-3; maybe TRBD1 (6 bases). Between the trimmed V and J ends, which lost 3 bases and 2 bases, there was a span of 12 bases. Germline V gene data show CDR1 as SGDLS and CDR2 as YYNGEE. The CDR3 runs 15 residues. The CDR3 bases are TGTGCCAGCAGCGATACAGGGCTTCCTGGAAACACCATATATTTT. Protein sequence: CASSDTGLPGNTIYF.

This chain joins TRBV9 and TRBJ2-5; D assignment may be TRBD1 or TRBD2 (5 bases each). In germline, CDR1 is SGDLS, CDR2 YYNGEE. The germline V and J ends were trimmed by 2 bases and 4 bases, with 9 bases remaining between them. This CDR3 has 13 amino acids. In DNA form, the CDR3 reads TGTGCCAGCAGCGTTGGGGGTTCAGAGACCCAGTACTTC. Amino acids: CASSVGGSETQYF.

The chain couples TRBV15 to TRBJ2-7; no clear D gene. V lost 5 bases and J lost 3, with 14 bases in between. This CDR3 has 14 residues. Germline V gene sequence: CDR1 LNHNV, CDR2 YYDKDF (reference sequence). The CDR3 region has the DNA TGTGCCACCAGCTCCCCTTCCCACTTCTACGAGCAGTACTTC. Protein: CATSSPSHFYEQYF.

The rearrangement joins TRBV14 to TRBJ2-1; TRBD2 aligns across 9 bases. With V trimmed by 0 bases and J by 4 bases, 4 bases remained unmatched. This CDR3 contains 16 residues. Germline V gene lookup returns CDR1 SGHDN and CDR2 FVKESK. In DNA, the CDR3 is TGTGCCAGCAGCCAAGAGCGGGGGGGGCTTTACAATGAGCAGTTCTTC. Protein product: CASSQERGGLYNEQFF.

The chain combines TRBV10-3 with TRBJ2-1; perhaps TRBD2 as D (6 bases). The CDR3 sequence is 15 residues long. V lost 10 bases and J lost 0, with 16 bases in between. CDR1 is ENHRY, CDR2 SYGVKD, per germline. The CDR3 loop reads CATRLDTFSYNEQFF. The CDR3 nucleotides read TGTGCCACGCGACTAGATACCTTCTCCTACAATGAGCAGTTCTTC.

The chain has TRBV6-5 and TRBJ2-4, with unresolved D. Germline-derived CDR1 and CDR2 are MNHEY and SVGAGI. The CDR3 totals 13 residues. V gave up 5 bases and J gave up 8 bases, with 13 bases separating them. The CDR3 spells CASSPVGADIQYF. The CDR3 DNA reads as TGTGCCAGCAGTCCCGTGGGCGCGGACATTCAGTACTTC.

This rearrangement joins TRBV6-1 to TRBJ2-7; 9 bases align to TRBD2. Per germline, CDR1 MNHNS and CDR2 SASEGT. This CDR3 comprises 15 residues. With V trimmed by 2 bases and J by 4 bases, 6 bases remained unmatched. CDR3: CASSENALAGYEQYF. CDR3 sequence (DNA): TGTGCCAGCAGTGAAAATGCGCTAGCGGGGTACGAGCAGTACTTC.

The genes are TRBV19 and TRBJ2-7; TRBD2 is a possible D gene (7 bases). V shed 2 bases and J shed 1 base, with 12 bases lying between them. This CDR3 region has 15 residues. The V gene's germline CDR1 is LNHDA and CDR2 SQIVND (reference sequence). CDR3 in DNA: TGTGCCAGTAGTATAATGGGGGGGCCTTCCTACGAGCAGTACTTC. Protein sequence: CASSIMGGPSYEQYF.